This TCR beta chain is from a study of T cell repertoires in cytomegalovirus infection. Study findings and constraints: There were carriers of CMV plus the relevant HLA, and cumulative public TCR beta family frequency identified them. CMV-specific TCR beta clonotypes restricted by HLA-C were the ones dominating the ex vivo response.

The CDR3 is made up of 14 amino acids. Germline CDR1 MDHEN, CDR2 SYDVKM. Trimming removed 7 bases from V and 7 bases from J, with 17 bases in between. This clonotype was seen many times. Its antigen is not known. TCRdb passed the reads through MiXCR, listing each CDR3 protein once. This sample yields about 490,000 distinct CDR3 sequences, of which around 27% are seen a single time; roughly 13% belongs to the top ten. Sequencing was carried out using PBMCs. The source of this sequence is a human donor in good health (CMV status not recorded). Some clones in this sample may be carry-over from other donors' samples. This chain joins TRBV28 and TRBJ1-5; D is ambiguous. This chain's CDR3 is CASTLAFPGQPQHF. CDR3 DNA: TGTGCCAGCACTTTGGCCTTCCCGGGGCAGCCCCAGCATTTT.